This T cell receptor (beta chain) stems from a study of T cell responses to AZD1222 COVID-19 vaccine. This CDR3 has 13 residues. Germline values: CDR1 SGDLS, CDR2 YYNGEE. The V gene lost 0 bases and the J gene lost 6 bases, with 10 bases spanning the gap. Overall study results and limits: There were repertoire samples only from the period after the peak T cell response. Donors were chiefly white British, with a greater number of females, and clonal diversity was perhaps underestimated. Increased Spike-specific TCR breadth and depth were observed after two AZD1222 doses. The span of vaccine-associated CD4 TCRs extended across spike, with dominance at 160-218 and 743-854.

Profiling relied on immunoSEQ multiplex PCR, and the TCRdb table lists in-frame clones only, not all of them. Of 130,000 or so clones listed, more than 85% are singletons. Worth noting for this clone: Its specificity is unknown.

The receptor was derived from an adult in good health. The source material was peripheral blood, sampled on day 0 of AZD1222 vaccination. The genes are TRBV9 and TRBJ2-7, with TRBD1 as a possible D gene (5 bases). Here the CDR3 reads CASSVGGTGEQYF. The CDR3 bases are TGTGCCAGCAGCGTAGGGGGCACGGGCGAGCAGTACTTC.